This T cell receptor beta chain was recorded in a study of response to subunit inactivated influenza vaccine. CDR1 is LNHNV and CDR2 is YYDKDF in the germline V gene (reference sequence). The V gene lost 3 bases and the J gene lost 8 bases, with 16 bases spanning the gap. CDR3 length equals 14 residues. MiXCR, applied by TCRdb to the RT-PCR reads, yields one record per CDR3 protein. The top ten clones hold 6% to 8% of a sample with hundreds of thousands of distinct CDR3 sequences, about 14% of them seen once. The sequencing used PBMCs from blood, collected about 14 days before vaccination. This chain joins TRBV15 and TRBJ1-2; D not certain. This clonotype was obtained from a man in his fifties or sixties who received an inactivated influenza vaccine. CDR3 in DNA: TGTGCCACCAGCAGTCGAAGGGCGGGAACGGGCTACACCTTC. Translated, it gives CATSSRRAGTGYTF.